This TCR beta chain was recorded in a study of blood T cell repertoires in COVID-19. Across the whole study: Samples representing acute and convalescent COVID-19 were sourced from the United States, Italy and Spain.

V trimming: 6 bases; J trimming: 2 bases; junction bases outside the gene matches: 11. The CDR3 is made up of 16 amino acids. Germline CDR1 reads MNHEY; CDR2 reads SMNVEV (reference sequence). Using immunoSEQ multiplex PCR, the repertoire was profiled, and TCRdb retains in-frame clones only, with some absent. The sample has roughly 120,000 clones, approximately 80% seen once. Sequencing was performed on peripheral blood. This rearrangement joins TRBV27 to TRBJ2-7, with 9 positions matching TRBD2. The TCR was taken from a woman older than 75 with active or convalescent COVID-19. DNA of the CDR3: TGTGCCAGCAGATCACTTAGCGGGGGACGGGCCTACGAGCAGTACTTC. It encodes CASRSLSGGRAYEQYF.